A selection of T cell receptor beta chains follows, all from one sample in a study of T cell responses to AZD1222 COVID-19 vaccine. TCRdb keeps only in-frame clones here, not all; method: immunoSEQ multiplex PCR. The table includes roughly 120,000 clones, roughly 85% detected once. The specimen comprised peripheral blood, sampled on day 0 of MenACWY control vaccination. The receptors derive from an adult in good health. The CDR3 runs from the conserved cysteine through the conserved F or W.

>TRBV7-6|TRBJ1-1
CASSLAQGIGTEAFF
>TRBV19|TRBJ1-3
CASGSPAGNTIYF
>TRBV4-2|TRBJ1-4
CASSQGVRGRNEKLFF
>TRBV7-8|TRBJ2-5
CASSRTSGAYKAETQYF
>TRBV6-1|TRBJ1-2
CASSGDPGGRGYGYTF
>TRBV19|TRBJ1-2
CASSTQINYGYTF
>TRBV5-6|TRBJ1-5
CASSLLRGQPQHF
>TRBV24-1|TRBJ2-5
CATSDYRAEETQYF
>TRBV10-3|TRBJ1-6
CAISPSYNSPLHF
>TRBV30|TRBJ1-2
CAWSVRQGPYGYTF
>TRBV14|TRBJ2-3
CASSQVSGTVLSDTQYF
>TRBV7-6|TRBJ2-3
CASSESVAGGPGDTQYF
>TRBV3-1/TRBV3-2|TRBJ1-2
CASSFGQGSNYGYTF
>TRBV6-5|TRBJ1-3
CASSLTGSGNTIYF
>TRBV11-1|TRBJ2-1
CASSLAIGTSRNEQFF
>TRBV27|TRBJ1-1
CASSPGTGRRNTEAFF
>TRBV29-1|TRBJ2-2
CSVAPTGAGELFF
>TRBV3-1/TRBV3-2|TRBJ2-1
CASSRALEQFF
>TRBV5-5|TRBJ1-4
CASSPGPPTNEKLFF
>TRBV30|TRBJ1-5
CAWSVQTNQPQHF
>TRBV5-6|TRBJ2-7
CASSALFTGQGAYEQYF
>TRBV19|TRBJ2-2
CASRAGGNTGELFF
>TRBV28|TRBJ2-3
CASSLYPRSTDTQYF
>TRBV4-3|TRBJ2-7
CASSQGPGGSYEQYF
>TRBV19|TRBJ2-7
CASSISGQGVSYEQYF
>TRBV18|TRBJ2-1
CASSPGRNNEQFF
>TRBV9|TRBJ2-5
CASSVGNSGAGETQYF
>TRBV5-5|TRBJ2-1
CASSSPGQGYYNEQFF
>TRBV4-3|TRBJ1-4
CASSQSGGPTNEKLFF
>TRBV4-2|TRBJ2-2
CASSQEATANTGELFF
>TRBV2|TRBJ2-3
CASSESTDTQYF
>TRBV5-4|TRBJ2-7
CASSLGQGAIAEQYF
>TRBV19|TRBJ1-2
CASSMMGGDGYTF
>TRBV28|TRBJ2-7
CASSSASGGRYEQYF
>TRBV18|TRBJ1-1
CASSPRANREEAFF
>TRBV7-6|TRBJ2-7
CASSLTRQDEQYF
>TRBV24-1|TRBJ1-5
CATEGREDQPQHF
>TRBV5-1|TRBJ1-1
CASSLTGGTEAFF
>TRBV5-4|TRBJ1-6
CASSFWQSNSPLHF
>TRBV21-1|TRBJ2-7
CASRSTGLSYEQYF
>TRBV7-2|TRBJ1-4
CASSLRQGRGSEKLFF
>TRBV28|TRBJ1-2
CASSLSGPYGYTF
>TRBV19|TRBJ2-3
CASSIYPQAGGEQYF
>TRBV19|TRBJ2-4
CASSIITDADIQYF
>TRBV27|TRBJ2-3
CASTGTGRGRTDTQYF
>TRBV12-5|TRBJ2-1
CASGLSYRAYNEQFF
>TRBV4-3|TRBJ1-4
CASSQDWGLGEKLFF
>TRBV6-5|TRBJ2-1
CASSRTGNEQFF
>TRBV29-1|TRBJ2-3
CSVELRSTDTQYF
>TRBV27|TRBJ2-4
CASSPRGPGGLAKNIQYF
>TRBV5-6|TRBJ1-2
CASSLEGQGGPTGSGYTF
>TRBV2|TRBJ2-5
CATSSGTGGETQYF
>TRBV19|TRBJ1-1
CASSIAPSYLWSTFF
>TRBV28|TRBJ1-1
CASSLRQGRTEAFF
>TRBV5-5|TRBJ2-1
CASSLLTQGYNEQFF
>TRBV11-2|TRBJ2-7
CASSLVPGPPYEQYF
>TRBV2|TRBJ1-1
CASSPGTVGGEAFF
>TRBV5-1|TRBJ1-1
CASIPQGGRNTEAFF
>TRBV7-3|TRBJ1-1
CASSLDGKTEAFF
>TRBV3-1/TRBV3-2|TRBJ2-5
CASSQLAGGRGDQETQYF